The clone carrying this T cell receptor (beta chain) has only one observation. Its antigen is not known. This record belongs to a study of shared clonotypes between healthy human individuals. Study-level findings and limits: Against clonotypes common to all four donors, non-shared ones had lower generation probabilities. What naive subsets generally showed was a larger estimated richness than memory subsets showed. Researchers sampled only blood; tissue repertoires likely differ.

V lost 5 bases and J 8 bases, leaving 12 bases between the germline ends. CDR1 and CDR2 (germline): MNHEY, SMNVEV (reference sequence). The CDR3 is 13 residues long. Sequencing was performed with immunoSEQ multiplex PCR; in TCRdb, only in-frame clones are kept and a portion is missing. The table lists millions of clones, more than 80% of them singletons. Sample: naive CD4+ T cells from PBMCs. The subset here: CD45RA+ positively selected. The chain recombines TRBV27 with TRBJ1-4; D unclear. This receptor was obtained from a man aged 18 to 30 in good health. Some clones in this sample may be carry-over from other donors' samples. CDR3 sequence: CASSPMGREKLFF. CDR3 nucleotides: TGTGCCAGCAGTCCCATGGGGAGAGAAAAACTGTTTTTT.